This T cell receptor beta chain was captured in a study of response to subunit inactivated influenza vaccine. Findings and caveats of the study: With each seasonal influenza vaccination, the authors suggested, few new T cells are recruited.

Regarding this clonotype: No antigen is known for it.

CDR1 is SGHVS and CDR2 is FQNEAQ in the germline V gene. Trimming left V 4 bases short and J 4 bases short, with 14 bases between. This CDR3 region has 14 residues. Each CDR3 protein gets one entry after TCRdb re-called the RT-PCR reads with MiXCR. The repertoire holds about 650,000 distinct CDR3 sequences, approximately 15% seen once, with around 10% in the top ten. This chain joins TRBV7-8 and TRBJ2-7; D is possibly TRBD1 or TRBD2 (6 bases each). Sequenced material: PBMCs from blood, taken 11 to 12 days after vaccination. This TCR was recovered from a man aged 45-60 years who received an inactivated influenza vaccine. CDR3 nucleotide sequence: TGTGCCAGCAGCTCAACCACAGGGACTTACGAGCAGTACTTC. Translating gives CASSSTTGTYEQYF.